The following is a TCR beta chain sequence with its context. Using a J-beta primer mix together with a sample-barcoded 5' primer, a second PCR was run for about 6 to 11 cycles. Every cDNA was tagged by a template-switch adaptor with 12 random nucleotides. At least 2.5 million CDR3-containing paired-end reads were obtained per sample. TCRdb independently ran MiXCR on the 5' RACE reads; one entry per CDR3 protein. Among around 1,700,000 distinct CDR3 sequences, 28% were seen once, and the ten largest hold roughly 8%. This entry belongs to a study of blood T cells in healthy people across ages. Germline V gene sequence: CDR1 SGHTA, CDR2 FQGNSA. The CDR3 covers 17 residues. Trimming shortened V by 4 bases and J by 6 bases, and 21 bases separated the two germline ends. Isolation yielded PBMCs, at least 7 million per sample, in every case. Total RNA, at least 5 micrograms per sample, came from PBMCs.

The J gene is TRBJ2-2, the V gene TRBV7-2; TRBD1 or TRBD2 may be the D gene (7 bases each). The sample taken for sequencing was blood. The receptor was derived from a woman in her thirties in good health. The CDR3: CASSSAVGGGSSGELFF. CDR3 bases: TGTGCCAGCAGCTCGGCGGTAGGGGGCGGGAGCTCCGGGGAGCTGTTTTTT.